These 22 T cell receptor beta chains were all obtained from the same sample, sequenced in a study of blood T cell repertoires in COVID-19. The table came from immunoSEQ multiplex PCR; TCRdb's copy has only in-frame clones and leaves some out. The sample consists of under 200,000 clones, approximately 90% of them appearing once. The source material was peripheral blood. The receptors derive from a man aged 35 to 55 with active or convalescent COVID-19.

The V call is TRBV29-1, the J call TRBJ1-4, with TRBD1 matching over 9 bases. CDR3 length equals 13 residues. Unmatched junction bases numbered 5, after V lost 6 bases and J lost 6 bases. The germline CDR1 and CDR2 sequences are SQVTM and ANQGSEA. In DNA form, the CDR3 reads TGCAGCGTGGGACAGGGTCAGGATGAAAAACTGTTTTTT. Protein: CSVGQGQDEKLFF.

This chain links TRBV29-1 with TRBJ1-5; a possible D gene is TRBD1 (6 bases). The V end was cut by 5 bases, the J end by 5 bases, with 13 bases between. Germline CDR1 is SQVTM and CDR2 is ANQGSEA. This CDR3 has 13 residues. The CDR3 loop reads CSVFLTGDQPQHF. CDR3 coding DNA: TGCAGCGTTTTCCTGACAGGCGATCAGCCCCAGCATTTT.

This clone showed up just once. V usage is TRBV7-9 and J usage is TRBJ1-1; no clear D gene. The germline CDR1 and CDR2 sequences are SEHNR and FQNEAQ (reference sequence). This CDR3 spans 15 amino acids. The germline V and J ends were trimmed by 1 base and 6 bases, with 15 bases remaining between them. The CDR3 loop is CASSLDGVGVAEAFF. The CDR3 nucleotides are TGTGCCAGCAGCTTAGACGGGGTAGGTGTGGCTGAAGCTTTCTTT.

The rearrangement links TRBV29-1 to TRBJ2-1; TRBD1 agrees at 12 bases. With 0 bases clipped from V and 9 bases from J, the junction kept 6 bases outside the gene matches. The CDR3 contains 15 residues. The V gene's germline CDR1 is SQVTM and CDR2 ANQGSEA. CDR3 in DNA: TGCAGCGTTGAAGAGGGACAGGGGGCCGGAGGTGAGCAGTTCTTC. Protein: CSVEEGQGAGGEQFF.

The gene calls are TRBV5-1 and TRBJ2-1, with 7 bases identical to TRBD2. The V gene's germline CDR1 is SGHRS and CDR2 YFSETQ. The CDR3 is 14 residues long. V lost 4 bases, J lost 6 bases, and 7 bases stayed unmatched. CDR3 DNA sequence: TGCGCCAGCAGCCCTCGGTCGGGAGGCAATGAGCAGTTCTTC. It yields the protein CASSPRSGGNEQFF. The variable domain in full, completed from reference TRBV5-1 and TRBJ2-1, reads KAGVTQTPRYLIKTRGQQVTLSCSPISGHRSVSWYQQTPGQGLQFLFEYFSETQRNKGNFPGRFSGRQFSNSRSEMNVSTLELGDSALYLCASSPRSGGNEQFFGPGTRLTVL.

V is TRBV6-5 and J is TRBJ1-4; 7 positions agree with TRBD1. This CDR3 has 16 amino acids. Germline CDR1 MNHEY, CDR2 SVGAGI. Losses at the gene ends were 0 bases for V and 8 bases for J; bases not matched to a gene: 9. The CDR3 reads CASSYSWTGEAEKLFF. CDR3 nucleotide sequence: TGTGCCAGCAGTTACTCGTGGACAGGAGAAGCGGAAAAACTGTTTTTT.

The chain links TRBV5-1 to TRBJ1-4; TRBD1 matches 8 bases. Germline values: CDR1 SGHRS, CDR2 YFSETQ. CDR3 length equals 15 residues. J gave up 5 bases and V 4 bases, and 7 bases lay outside the gene matches. CDR3: CASSPRQGQNEKLFF. CDR3 DNA sequence: TGCGCCAGCAGCCCCAGACAGGGGCAGAATGAAAAACTGTTTTTT. The full variable domain, rest sourced from reference TRBV5-1 and TRBJ1-4, is KAGVTQTPRYLIKTRGQQVTLSCSPISGHRSVSWYQQTPGQGLQFLFEYFSETQRNKGNFPGRFSGRQFSNSRSEMNVSTLELGDSALYLCASSPRQGQNEKLFFGSGTQLSVL.

The chain recombines TRBV27 with TRBJ2-1, with D perhaps matching TRBD2 (6 bases). The germline V gene has CDR1 MNHEY and CDR2 SMNVEV (reference sequence). Between the trimmed V and J ends, which lost 5 bases and 2 bases, there was a span of 16 bases. The CDR3 is made up of 16 amino acids. The CDR3 bases are TGTGCCAGCAGTCCGGAGGGTAGGGGTACCTACAATGAGCAGTTCTTC. This encodes CASSPEGRGTYNEQFF.

V gene TRBV24-1 combines with J gene TRBJ2-1; weak D call: TRBD2 (6 bases). The CDR3 has 13 residues. V lost 3 bases, J lost 9 bases, and 11 bases lay in between. Germline V gives CDR1 KGHDR, CDR2 SFDVKD. CDR3 amino acids: CATSDTGDGEQFF. The CDR3, as DNA: TGTGCCACCAGTGATACGGGGGATGGTGAGCAGTTCTTC.

J is TRBJ1-1 and V is TRBV9; D remains ambiguous. V was shortened by 5 bases and J by 6 bases, with 8 bases between the two germline ends. This CDR3 comprises 11 residues. From germline, CDR1 is SGDLS and CDR2 YYNGEE. The CDR3: CASRLSAEAFF. CDR3 in DNA: TGTGCCAGCAGGCTTTCAGCTGAAGCTTTCTTT.

The genes are TRBV10-3 and TRBJ2-1, with TRBD2 as a possible D gene (7 bases). Deletions cut 7 bases from V and 2 bases from J, with 15 bases between. Germline CDR1 ENHRY, CDR2 SYGVKD. The CDR3 is made up of 15 amino acids. The CDR3 here is CAIMKGGATYNEQFF. The CDR3 DNA is TGTGCCATCATGAAGGGGGGGGCGACCTACAATGAGCAGTTCTTC.

The sample holds a few counts of this clone. The genes are TRBV24-1 and TRBJ2-1, with TRBD2 identical over 7 bases. Germline trimming cut 6 bases from V and 8 bases from J; bases unmatched to any gene: 9. This CDR3 contains 14 residues. Germline CDR1 reads KGHDR; CDR2 reads SFDVKD. The CDR3 nucleotides are TGTGCCACCAGTAGAAGCGGGATGGGCGATGAGCAGTTCTTC. Its protein product is CATSRSGMGDEQFF.

The chain couples TRBV15 to TRBJ2-1; TRBD1 agrees at 8 bases. V gave up 9 bases and J gave up 5 bases; unmatched junction bases: 6. The CDR3 is 13 amino acids. Germline-derived CDR1 and CDR2 are LNHNV and YYDKDF (reference sequence). CDR3 in DNA: TGTGCCACGCGACAGGGGACAAACAATGAGCAGTTCTTC. As protein: CATRQGTNNEQFF.

The chain joins TRBV6-5 to TRBJ2-2; possibly TRBD1 for D (6 bases). Germline loops: CDR1 MNHEY, CDR2 SVGAGI. The CDR3 covers 15 residues. The V end lost 3 bases, the J end lost 2 bases, and 10 bases lay between the germline ends. The CDR3 DNA reads as TGTGCCAGCAGTTATCGTGGGGGCAACACCGGGGAGCTGTTTTTT. Translating gives CASSYRGGNTGELFF.

This clone occurred a few times. The CDR3 here is CASGQGAGQPQHF. CDR3 nucleotides: TGTGCCAGCGGACAGGGGGCAGGTCAGCCCCAGCATTTT. The gene calls are TRBV12-3 or TRBV12-4 and TRBJ1-5; 11 bases agree with TRBD1. The CDR3 loop spans 13 amino acids. The V segment lost 8 bases and the J segment 6 bases; nucleotides outside the gene matches: 3.

The chain couples TRBV3-1 (or the pseudogene TRBV3-2) to TRBJ1-3; 11 bases fit TRBD1. The junction had 4 bases not matched to a gene; V was cut back by 2 bases and J by 1 base. Germline CDR1 reads LGHDT; CDR2 reads YNNKEL (reference sequence). The CDR3 length is 17 residues. CDR3 sequence reads: CASSQRTGGGSGNTIYF. The CDR3 nucleotides are TGTGCCAGCAGCCAAAGGACAGGGGGCGGGTCTGGAAACACCATATATTTT.

On this clone itself: Distinct nucleotide sequences in the sample also encode this CDR3. The chain recombines TRBV9 with TRBJ1-2; TRBD1 is a possible D gene (6 bases). V was clipped by 4 bases and J by 5 bases, with 27 bases between them. CDR1 is SGDLS, CDR2 YYNGEE, per germline. This CDR3 comprises 18 residues. CDR3 protein: CASSHSRWTEKSTYGYTF. As DNA, the CDR3 is TGTGCCAGCAGCCATTCGCGGTGGACAGAAAAGAGCACTTATGGCTACACCTTC.

This clone was seen once. This CDR3 reads CATSSGLRGDTGELFF. In DNA, the CDR3 is TGTGCTACCTCCTCGGGGTTACGGGGGGACACCGGGGAGCTGTTTTTT. The genes are TRBV12-5 and TRBJ2-2; 7 positions agree with TRBD2. Germline assignment: CDR1 LGHNT and CDR2 FRNRAP. This CDR3 comprises 16 residues. V was pared by 10 bases and J by 3 bases, with 14 bases of the junction left unmatched.

This clone was picked up one time. This chain connects TRBV4-3 to TRBJ2-1, with D perhaps TRBD1 (6 bases). Germline V lookup: CDR1 LGHNA, CDR2 YSLEER. V gave up 0 bases and J gave up 4 bases, with 13 bases separating them. This CDR3 spans 16 amino acids. CDR3: CASSQEGTLLYNEQFF. The CDR3 region has the DNA TGCGCCAGCAGCCAAGAGGGGACACTACTATACAATGAGCAGTTCTTC.

The chain carries TRBV3-1 (or the pseudogene TRBV3-2) and TRBJ2-5, with TRBD1 identical over 9 bases. Trimming at V came to 4 bases and at J to 1 base, leaving 10 bases not matched to a gene. Looked up from germline, CDR1 is LGHDT and CDR2 is YNNKEL (reference sequence). The CDR3 contains 17 residues. DNA for the CDR3: TGTGCCAGCAGCCCATCGACAGGGGGGATTTTCCAAGAGACCCAGTACTTC. It is translated as CASSPSTGGIFQETQYF.

The CDR3, as DNA: TGCGCCAGCAGTCAATCCCCAGACAGGGACAGTCGGAACGAGCAGTACTTC. It codes for CASSQSPDRDSRNEQYF. The chain couples TRBV23-1 to TRBJ2-7; 7 nucleotides match TRBD1. TRBV23-1 is identified as an open reading frame with a role that is uncertain. The CDR3 is made up of 17 amino acids. The trim removed 0 bases at V and 5 bases at J, leaving 13 bases unmatched.

This rearrangement joins TRBV29-1 to TRBJ1-3; 8 nucleotides agree with TRBD1. V lost 6 bases and J lost 4; bases outside the gene matches: 8. From germline, CDR1 is SQVTM and CDR2 ANQGSEA. The CDR3 is 14 amino acids. The CDR3 spells CSVQGQGLGNTIYF. CDR3 DNA sequence: TGCAGCGTCCAAGGACAGGGCTTAGGAAACACCATATATTTT.